The 13 T cell receptor beta chains below come from one sample, sequenced in a study of CD8 T cells in ankylosing spondylitis. No antigen has been assigned to these receptors. Study-wide results and caveats: A motif of 7 or 8 highly homologous TCR beta variants was seen as apparently characteristic of ankylosing spondylitis blood.

Via MiXCR, TCRdb re-called the 5' RACE reads, giving one row per CDR3 protein. The sample lists about 500,000 distinct CDR3 sequences, over 4% occurring once. Input material: blood, either unsorted or a sorted T cell fraction (not recorded which). These receptors came from a male donor with ankylosing spondylitis.

This clonotype appeared many times. The chain links TRBV7-2 to TRBJ2-3; D is unclear. The CDR3 covers 12 residues. The germline V gene has CDR1 SGHTA and CDR2 FQGNSA. Trimming took 4 bases from V and 8 from J, leaving 10 bases between them. CDR3 sequence: CASSWSKGTQYF. DNA for the CDR3: TGTGCCAGCAGCTGGAGTAAGGGTACGCAGTATTTT.

This clonotype was seen ten or more times. The chain couples TRBV6-1 to TRBJ1-5; 8 bases agree with TRBD1. The germline V gene encodes CDR1 MNHNS and CDR2 SASEGT. The CDR3 totals 15 residues. V lost 6 bases, J lost 2 bases, and 6 bases stayed unmatched. CDR3 sequence (DNA): TGTGCCAGCAGCCTGGACAGGGCAGGCAATCAGCCCCAGCATTTT. Encoded protein: CASSLDRAGNQPQHF.

This clonotype was recorded at least ten times. V is TRBV20-1 and J is TRBJ1-6; TRBD1 matches 7 bases. Trimming cost V 4 bases and J 6 bases; bases outside gene matches: 3. CDR3 length: 13 residues. The germline V gene encodes CDR1 DFQATT and CDR2 SNEGSKA (reference sequence). As DNA, the CDR3 is TGCAGTGCTACCGGGACAGTTAATTCACCCCTCCACTTT. Translation: CSATGTVNSPLHF.

In its sample, this clonotype was seen many times. This chain joins TRBV29-1 and TRBJ2-7; 8 bases are shared with TRBD1. CDR3 size: 13 residues. Per germline, CDR1 SQVTM and CDR2 ANQGSEA. Trimming cost V 7 bases and J 2 bases; bases outside gene matches: 7. The CDR3 coding sequence is TGCAGCGGCTCACAGGGGGGCCCCTACGAGCAGTACTTC. It yields the protein CSGSQGGPYEQYF.

This clonotype was observed many times. V gene TRBV6-2 or TRBV6-3 combines with J gene TRBJ2-3; D gene unclear. Per germline, CDR1 MNHEY and CDR2 SVGEGT. The CDR3 has 12 residues. V lost 3 bases and J lost 4, with 5 bases in between. CDR3 DNA sequence: TGTGCCAGCAGTTATATCGCAGATACGCAGTATTTT. The encoded protein is CASSYIADTQYF.

This clonotype occurred many times. J is TRBJ1-2 and V is TRBV4-3, with 7 bases lining up with TRBD1. The V and J ends lost 4 bases and 3 bases, in that order; junction bases with no gene match: 8. The germline V gene encodes CDR1 LGHNA and CDR2 YSLEER. The CDR3 length is 15 residues. In DNA form, the CDR3 reads TGCGCCAGCAGCCCCAGACAGGGCGAGGACTATGGCTACACCTTC. Residues: CASSPRQGEDYGYTF.

In this sample, this clonotype turned up many times. The chain combines TRBV11-2 with TRBJ1-5; D is undetermined. The CDR3 has 16 residues. Trimming removed 1 base from V and 7 bases from J, with 17 bases in between. Germline V CDR1 and CDR2: SGHAT, FQNNGV. The CDR3 region is CASSLGDPNREQPQHF. The CDR3 DNA follows: TGTGCCAGCAGCTTAGGAGACCCGAATAGGGAACAGCCCCAGCATTTT.

At least ten counts were recorded for this clonotype. The V and J genes are TRBV10-3 and TRBJ2-7; TRBD1 matches at 10 bases. Germline assignment: CDR1 ENHRY and CDR2 SYGVKD. Trimming at V came to 5 bases and at J to 6 bases, leaving 7 bases not matched to a gene. The CDR3 is 14 residues long. The CDR3 DNA reads TGTGCCATCAGTCCCGGGACAGGGGCTGTCGAGCAGTACTTC. It is translated as CAISPGTGAVEQYF.

This clonotype has a count of ten or more. CDR3 in DNA: TGTGCCAGCAGCCGGGACAGAACGAAAGAGACCCAGTACTTC. Translated, it gives CASSRDRTKETQYF. The chain is built from TRBV7-2 and TRBJ2-5; TRBD1 matches 7 bases. V dropped 5 bases and J dropped 3; count of bases not matched to a gene: 6. The CDR3 extends over 14 amino acids. The germline gives CDR1 SGHTA, CDR2 FQGNSA.

This clonotype was observed at least ten times. The chain is built from TRBV10-3 and TRBJ1-6, with TRBD1 as a possible D gene (5 bases). Germline CDR1 is ENHRY and CDR2 is SYGVKD. V lost 4 bases and J lost 7, with 8 bases in between. The length of the CDR3 is 13 residues. The CDR3 sequence is CAISGQLNSPLHF. The CDR3 nucleotides read TGTGCCATCAGTGGACAGCTGAATTCACCCCTCCACTTT.

This clonotype has only a few counts. The gene calls are TRBV4-2 and TRBJ2-1; TRBD2 aligns across 7 bases. V trimming: 3 bases; J trimming: 4 bases; junction bases outside the gene matches: 12. This CDR3 is 17 amino acids long. The germline CDR1 and CDR2 sequences are LGHNA and YNFKEQ. CDR3 coding DNA: TGTGCCAGCAGCCAGGTAGAGACGCGGGGGAGATACAATGAGCAGTTCTTC. This codes for CASSQVETRGRYNEQFF.

This clonotype occurred many times. CDR3 amino acids: CASRPNLNTEAFF. The DNA of the CDR3 is TGTGCCAGCAGGCCGAACTTGAACACTGAAGCTTTCTTT. The J gene is TRBJ1-1, the V gene TRBV27, with unresolved D. Trimming shortened V by 6 bases and J by 0 bases, and 8 bases separated the two germline ends. From germline, CDR1 is MNHEY and CDR2 SMNVEV (reference sequence). CDR3 length: 13 amino acids.

This clonotype was observed many times. V usage is TRBV18 and J usage is TRBJ1-2, with a weak D call TRBD1 (5 bases). The V and J ends lost 1 base and 5 bases respectively, with 17 bases between them. This CDR3 spans 16 amino acids. Germline values: CDR1 KGHSH, CDR2 LQKENI. Here the CDR3 reads CASSPQFGGLLYGYTF. The CDR3, as DNA: TGTGCCAGCTCACCACAATTTGGGGGTCTCCTGTATGGCTACACCTTC.